The 10 T cell receptor beta chains reported below all come from one sample, sequenced in a study of post-analysis software for immune sequencing data. These receptors lack a known antigen. Study-level findings and limits: TRBV segments more frequent in patients than in controls numbered roughly five and included TRBV5-6, TRBV5-1 and TRBV20-1.

Built from TCR beta cDNA, the libraries had unique molecular identifiers in them. TCRdb ran MiXCR on the PCR reads and lists one entry per CDR3 protein. The sample records around 190,000 distinct CDR3 sequences, 29% being singletons. Sample: blood. The receptor set was obtained from a girl under 18 with multiple sclerosis.

This clonotype was seen a single time. The rearrangement uses TRBV21-1 and TRBJ2-6; the table calls TRBD2, which could not be checked here. TRBV21-1 corresponds to a pseudogene. CDR3 length: 21 amino acids. CDR3 residues: CASSPSEKDPPRSSGANVLTF. The CDR3 bases are TGTGCCAGCAGCCCTTCAGAGAAGGACCCTCCGCGGAGCTCTGGGGCCAACGTCCTGACTTTC.

The chain combines TRBV12-3 or TRBV12-4 with TRBJ2-7; unclear D gene. There are 13 residues in the CDR3. Trimming shortened V by 5 bases and J by 4 bases, and 12 bases separated the two germline ends. CDR3 DNA: TGTGCCAGCAGTCTGTTAGGGCCTTACGAGCAGTACTTC. Translating it yields CASSLLGPYEQYF.

In its sample, this clonotype was seen many times. The J gene is TRBJ1-2, the V gene TRBV20-1; 11 bases align to TRBD1. Germline CDR1 is DFQATT and CDR2 is SNEGSKA (reference sequence). The CDR3 length is 14 residues. The J segment lost 2 bases and the V segment lost 6 bases, leaving 5 bases of the junction unmatched. The CDR3 region has the DNA TGCAGTGCCTCCCGGACAGGGGGCAACTATGGCTACACCTTC. Amino acid sequence: CSASRTGGNYGYTF.

With regard to this clonotype: This may be a read error, as it is one base from a much larger clone. This rearrangement joins TRBV5-1 to TRBJ2-1; 11 positions match TRBD2. This CDR3 region has 16 residues. V lost 7 bases to trimming and J lost 7 bases; unmatched junction nucleotides: 13. Germline-derived CDR1 and CDR2 are SGHRS and YFSETQ. The CDR3 is CASGEGRGLAANEQFF. For the CDR3, the DNA is TGCGCCAGCGGCGAAGGAAGGGGACTAGCGGCGAATGAGCAGTTCTTC.

Concerning this clonotype itself: An end of the junction does not agree with germline; a read error may underlie this. This chain joins TRBV15 and TRBJ2-7, with D tentatively TRBD1 (6 bases). CDR3 length equals 16 residues. Germline V gene sequence: CDR1 LNHNV, CDR2 YYDKDF (reference sequence). The DNA of the CDR3 is TGTGTCACCAGCACCCACCGGGACACCACCTCCTACGAGCAGTACTTC. Residues: CVTSTHRDTTSYEQYF.

The chain has TRBV6-6 and TRBJ1-1; D call uncertain. From germline, CDR1 is MNHNY and CDR2 SVGAGI (reference sequence). The CDR3 is 16 residues long. Deletions cut 4 bases from V and 0 bases from J, with 15 bases between. The CDR3 DNA sequence: TGTGCCAGCAGTTGGGCCCTGAAGGAAATGAACACTGAAGCTTTCTTT. Its translation: CASSWALKEMNTEAFF.

As for this clonotype: One junction end does not reproduce the germline sequence, and a read error may be involved. The chain uses TRBV7-9 and TRBJ2-4, with 11 positions matching TRBD2. The DNA end lines up better with TRBJ2-5; the J call may be wrong. Per the germline V gene, CDR1 is SEHNR and CDR2 is FQNEAQ (reference sequence). The CDR3 is 14 amino acids. The CDR3 bases are TGTGCCGGCAGCTCGACTAGCGGGGAAGAGACCCAGTACTTC. It is translated as CAGSSTSGEETQYF.

This clonotype has more than one count but fewer than ten. The chain carries TRBV5-6 and TRBJ1-3, with 11 bases lining up with TRBD1. This CDR3 has 17 amino acids. Germline CDR1 reads SGHDT; CDR2 reads YYEEEE. V was clipped by 2 bases and J by 0 bases; unmatched bases: 4. The DNA for the CDR3 is TGTGCCAGCAGCTTAAACGGACAGGGGGCCTCTGGAAACACCATATATTTT. It codes for CASSLNGQGASGNTIYF.

This clonotype was counted at least ten times. The V call is TRBV10-1, the J call TRBJ2-1; D remains unclear. There are 12 residues in the CDR3. Trimming removed 4 bases at V and 6 bases at J, with 7 bases between. Germline V gives CDR1 WNHNN, CDR2 SYGVQD (reference sequence). As DNA, the CDR3 is TGCGCCAGCAGTGGGACCACCAATGAGCAGTTCTTC. Translated: CASSGTTNEQFF.

This clonotype was found many times. This chain uses TRBV4-1 with TRBJ1-1, with no clear D. Trimming took off 0 bases at V and 1 base at J, with 6 bases between the two ends. Germline V gene data show CDR1 as MGHRA and CDR2 as YSYEKL. The CDR3 loop spans 14 amino acids. The CDR3 sequence is CASSQDAENTEAFF. The DNA of the CDR3 is TGCGCCAGCAGCCAAGACGCGGAGAACACTGAAGCTTTCTTT.